The 29 T cell receptor beta chains below all came from one sample that was sequenced in a study of regulatory T cells in long-lasting Graves disease. Time point given: newly diagnosed GD, antithyroid drugs for less than 3 months. With RNA extracted from PBMCs as input, the TCR library was made. Sequencing libraries for TCR beta were prepared with iRepertoire HTBI primers and Arm-PCR of CDR3 regions. One entry per CDR3 protein results from TCRdb running MiXCR on the multiplex PCR reads. The profile shows around 250,000 distinct CDR3 sequences, around a sixth of them singletons. These same records also appear under a second study, on T cells in Graves' hyperthyroidism and ophthalmopathy.

The specimen was peripheral blood mononuclear cells (PBMCs), collected at new diagnosis, from a patient treated with antithyroid drugs. Receptors originate from a woman aged 30 to 39 with Graves disease.

This clonotype appeared many times. The CDR3 sequence: CASRAGRMNTEAFF. The CDR3 coding sequence is TGTGCCAGTCGGGCAGGAAGGATGAACACTGAAGCTTTCTTT. The J gene is TRBJ1-1, the V gene TRBV11-2; D unresolved. The CDR3 covers 14 residues. Germline lookup yields CDR1 SGHAT and CDR2 FQNNGV. V dropped 9 bases and J dropped 0 bases, with 14 bases sitting between them.

This clonotype was found many times. The chain employs TRBV6-1 and TRBJ2-7; TRBD2 matches at 9 bases. Germline V gives CDR1 MNHNS, CDR2 SASEGT. With 0 bases clipped from V and 9 bases from J, the junction kept 6 bases outside the gene matches. The CDR3 sequence is 14 residues long. CDR3 in amino acids: CASSEAGLAQGQYF. CDR3 nucleotide sequence: TGTGCCAGCAGTGAAGCGGGACTAGCCCAGGGGCAGTACTTC.

J is TRBJ2-2 and V is TRBV7-9; D gene uncertain. The CDR3 sequence is 15 residues long. The ends were cut back, 5 bases at V and 1 base at J, with 11 bases in the middle. Germline-derived CDR1 and CDR2 are SEHNR and FQNEAQ (reference sequence). CDR3: CASSLPGWNTGELFF. CDR3 DNA: TGTGCCAGCAGCCTTCCAGGTTGGAACACCGGGGAGCTGTTTTTT.

This clonotype has a count of ten or more. This chain uses TRBV6-2 or TRBV6-3 with TRBJ2-5; tentative D call: TRBD2 (5 bases). Germline V gene sequence: CDR1 MNHEY, CDR2 SVGEGT. The V end was cut by 2 bases, the J end by 3 bases, with 13 bases between. This CDR3 is 15 amino acids long. CDR3 in amino acids: CASSYGRRSEETQYF. In DNA, the CDR3 is TGTGCCAGCAGTTACGGGAGACGTAGTGAAGAGACCCAGTACTTC.

Many counts were recorded for this clonotype. The chain uses TRBV7-6 and TRBJ2-2; D assignment may be TRBD1 or TRBD2 (5 bases each). This CDR3 is built from 14 residues. Germline lookup yields CDR1 SGHVS and CDR2 FNYEAQ. Trimming took off 5 bases at V and 7 bases at J, with 14 bases between the two ends. CDR3 residues: CASSMPFGGGELFF. The DNA of the CDR3 is TGTGCCAGCAGCATGCCATTTGGGGGCGGGGAGCTGTTTTTT.

A remark on this clonotype: This may arise from a read error, as a much more abundant clone is one base away. The CDR3 does not close with the conserved phenylalanine or tryptophan, likely indicating a read error. The chain carries TRBV3-1 and TRBJ2-1; unclear D gene. Deletions cut 2 bases from V and 3 bases from J, with 14 bases between. The CDR3 spans 16 residues. Germline V gene lookup returns CDR1 LGHDT and CDR2 YNNKEL (reference sequence). CDR3 in amino acids: CASSQRSFHGYNEQFL. The DNA of the CDR3 is TGTGCCAGCAGCCAAAGGTCTTTTCATGGCTACAATGAGCAGTTCCTC.

This clonotype was detected many times. CDR3 in amino acids: CASSQRDTGELFF. The CDR3 DNA sequence: TGTGCCAGCAGTCAGCGAGACACCGGGGAGCTGTTTTTT. The chain links TRBV2 to TRBJ2-2; D is undetermined. This CDR3 has 13 amino acids. The germline V and J ends were trimmed by 5 bases and 3 bases, with 7 bases remaining between them. CDR1 and CDR2 from the germline V gene are SNHLY and FYNNEI.

As for this clonotype: A read error may be the cause here, since a much bigger clone is one base away. The chain employs TRBV4-1 and TRBJ2-1, with D perhaps TRBD1 (8 bases). Gene TRBJ2-7 matches the end of the DNA better, so the J call may be wrong. The CDR3 length is 17 residues. The germline V gene encodes CDR1 MGHRA and CDR2 YSYEKL. The CDR3: CASSVSSQGEGSYEQYF. The CDR3, as DNA: TGCGCCAGCAGCGTCAGCTCACAGGGGGAGGGCTCCTACGAGCAGTACTTC.

This clonotype came up many times. The CDR3 region is CATSDLDSSSTDTQYF. In DNA, the CDR3 is TGTGCCACCAGTGATTTGGACTCTTCTAGCACAGATACGCAGTATTTT. The chain recombines TRBV24-1 with TRBJ2-3, with D hard to call. V was shortened by 0 bases and J by 0 bases, with 9 bases between the two germline ends. The CDR3 length is 16 residues. Looked up from germline, CDR1 is KGHDR and CDR2 is SFDVKD.

As to this clonotype: A far larger clone is off by one base, so a read error is likely. CDR3 residues: CSASNRGYEQYF. The CDR3 bases are TGCAGTGCTAGTAACAGGGGCTATGAGCAGTACTTC. The gene calls are TRBV20-1 and TRBJ2-5, with TRBD1 identical over 7 bases. J was trimmed by 11 bases and V by 3 bases; bases with no gene match: 9. The length of the CDR3 is 12 residues. The germline V gene has CDR1 DFQATT and CDR2 SNEGSKA (reference sequence).

In this sample, this clonotype turned up a few times. A clone one base away is much larger, so this may be a read error. V is TRBV5-5 and J is TRBJ1-2, with 8 positions matching TRBD1. Germline assignment: CDR1 SGHKS and CDR2 YYEKEE (reference sequence). J gave up 2 bases and V 4 bases, and 4 bases lay outside the gene matches. The CDR3 is 14 amino acids. CDR3 DNA: TGTGCCAGCAGCCGACAGGGGCCGAACTATGGCTACACCTTC. The encoded protein is CASSRQGPNYGYTF. The full variable domain, with the rest looked up from reference TRBV5-5 and TRBJ1-2, is DAGVTQSPTHLIKTRGQQVTLRCSPISGHKSVSWYQQVLGQGPQFIFQYYEKEERGRGNFPDRFSARQFPNYSSELNVNALLLGDSALYLCASSRQGPNYGYTFGSGTRLTVV.

This clonotype came up many times. The J gene is TRBJ2-3, the V gene TRBV7-4; 13 bases are shared with TRBD2. The CDR3 is 18 residues long. The germline V gene has CDR1 SGHVT and CDR2 SQSDAQ. V was pared by 1 base and J by 1 base, with 5 bases of the junction left unmatched. CDR3 coding DNA: TGTGCCAGCAGCTTAGTGCGACTAGCGGGGGGACGCACAGATACGCAGTATTTT. Translated, it gives CASSLVRLAGGRTDTQYF.

This clonotype was counted ten times or more. This chain connects TRBV3-1 to TRBJ1-6; D not certain. Germline values: CDR1 LGHDT, CDR2 YNNKEL (reference sequence). Trimming cost V 2 bases and J 9 bases, with 5 bases left between them. There are 12 residues in the CDR3. CDR3 DNA sequence: TGTGCCAGCAGCCAACCCTCTTCACCCCTCCACTTT. It specifies CASSQPSSPLHF.

Only one count was recorded for this clonotype. This chain links TRBV12-3 or TRBV12-4 with TRBJ2-1, with TRBD2 as a possible D gene (5 bases). This CDR3 region has 15 residues. V was shortened by 1 base and J by 1 base, with 8 bases between the two germline ends. DNA of the CDR3: TGTGCCAGCAGTTTAGAGGGAGTTTCCTACAATGAGCAGTTCTTC. The encoded protein is CASSLEGVSYNEQFF.

As concerns this clonotype: A read error is likely here: a far larger clone is one base away. V and J are TRBV13 and TRBJ2-5, with unresolved D. The germline CDR1 and CDR2 sequences are PRHDT and FYEKMQ (reference sequence). CDR3 length: 16 residues. In nucleotides, the CDR3 is TGTGCCAGCAGTGGCCCCCTACTCGTCATCCAAGAGACCCGGTACTTC. It encodes CASSGPLLVIQETRYF.

This clonotype has ten or more counts. V is TRBV24-1 and J is TRBJ2-3; TRBD1 or TRBD2 may be the D gene (5 bases each). Germline CDR1 and CDR2: KGHDR and SFDVKD. V lost 4 bases, J lost 3 bases, and 10 bases lay in between. The CDR3 spans 14 residues. The chain's CDR3 is CATSESRETDTQYF. As DNA, the CDR3 is TGTGCCACCAGTGAGTCCAGGGAGACAGATACGCAGTATTTT.

This clonotype was counted between two and nine times. The CDR3 coding sequence is TGTGCCAGCTCCTACACCACAGGGGGGAATGAAAAACTGTTTTTT. It encodes CASSYTTGGNEKLFF. The chain is built from TRBV18 and TRBJ1-4; TRBD1 aligns across 8 bases. CDR3 length: 15 amino acids. The V gene end was trimmed by 6 bases and the J gene end by 5 bases; junction bases not matched to a gene: 8. CDR1 and CDR2 from the germline V gene are KGHSH and LQKENI.

This clonotype was recorded at least ten times. The chain combines TRBV27 with TRBJ1-2; TRBD1 is a possible D gene (5 bases). This CDR3 region has 12 residues. V was clipped by 8 bases and J by 8 bases, with 15 bases between them. Germline assignment: CDR1 MNHEY and CDR2 SMNVEV (reference sequence). The CDR3 DNA is TGTGCCAGCTCGGGGGTCGAGGGGGGCTACACCTTC. Translated: CASSGVEGGYTF.

The sample holds many counts of this clonotype. The chain links TRBV18 to TRBJ2-7; 8 bases line up with TRBD1. The CDR3 consists of 12 residues. Germline loops: CDR1 KGHSH, CDR2 LQKENI. DNA for the CDR3: TGTGCCAGCTCACCAGACAGGGGATCCATGGGGGTC. Amino acid sequence: CASSPDRGSMGV.

This clonotype was detected ten times or more. The chain combines TRBV20-1 with TRBJ1-5; 9 positions match TRBD1. Germline CDR1 and CDR2: DFQATT and SNEGSKA (reference sequence). V trimming: 0 bases; J trimming: 4 bases; junction bases outside the gene matches: 4. The length of the CDR3 is 15 residues. The CDR3 sequence: CSAREAGQGNQPQHF. In DNA, the CDR3 is TGCAGTGCTAGAGAGGCAGGACAGGGGAATCAGCCCCAGCATTTT.

In regard to this clonotype: Since a far larger clone is one base different, this is likely a read error. The chain is built from TRBV11-2 and TRBJ2-3; D unclear. The CDR3 is 14 residues long. Per the germline V gene, CDR1 is SGHAT and CDR2 is FQNNGV. The DNA of the CDR3 is TGCGCCAGCAGCTTGGAGTCAGAAGGAGATACGCGGTATTTT. Encoded protein: CASSLESEGDTRYF.

This clonotype was detected many times. This chain uses TRBV20-1 with TRBJ1-5, with 7 nucleotides matching TRBD1. Germline values: CDR1 DFQATT, CDR2 SNEGSKA (reference sequence). The CDR3 consists of 15 residues. V shed 6 bases and J 0 bases; nucleotides not matched to a gene: 8. The CDR3 region has the DNA TGCAGTGCCAAATCCGGACAGGCTAGCAATCAGCCCCAGCATTTT. Protein sequence: CSAKSGQASNQPQHF.

This clonotype came up a few times. The V and J genes are TRBV5-4 and TRBJ2-1; the match to TRBD2 covers 11 bases. The CDR3 has 19 amino acids. J gave up 2 bases and V 4 bases, and 14 bases lay outside the gene matches. Germline values: CDR1 SGHNT, CDR2 YYREEE (reference sequence). CDR3 sequence reads: CASSHLTLAGGIPYNEQFF. Written as DNA, the CDR3 is TGTGCCAGCAGCCACCTAACCCTAGCGGGGGGCATCCCCTACAATGAGCAGTTCTTC. Supplemented by reference TRBV5-4 and TRBJ2-1, the full variable domain reads ETGVTQSPTHLIKTRGQQVTLRCSSQSGHNTVSWYQQALGQGPQFIFQYYREEENGRGNFPPRFSGLQFPNYSSELNVNALELDDSALYLCASSHLTLAGGIPYNEQFFGPGTRLTVL.

This clonotype was counted at least ten times. The chain joins TRBV12-3 or TRBV12-4 to TRBJ2-2, with 11 bases aligning to TRBD2. Trimming at V came to 5 bases and at J to 6 bases, leaving 5 bases not matched to a gene. The CDR3 is made up of 15 amino acids. This chain's CDR3 is CASSPFSGGAGELFF. CDR3 bases: TGTGCCAGCAGTCCCTTTAGCGGGGGGGCCGGGGAGCTGTTTTTT.

This chain joins TRBV7-9 and TRBJ2-7; 8 nucleotides align to TRBD1. In germline, CDR1 is SEHNR, CDR2 FQNEAQ (reference sequence). CDR3 size: 13 residues. Unmatched junction bases numbered 4, after V lost 8 bases and J lost 1 base. The CDR3 DNA sequence: TGTGCCAGCCTCGACAGGGGATCCTACGAGCAGTACTTC. This codes for CASLDRGSYEQYF.

This clonotype was seen repeatedly, ten times or more. This chain joins TRBV4-1 and TRBJ2-7; tentatively, D is TRBD1 or TRBD2 (5 bases each). This CDR3 is 15 amino acids long. Trimming cost V 0 bases and J 7 bases, with 16 bases left between them. From germline, CDR1 is MGHRA and CDR2 YSYEKL. The CDR3: CASSQDRDGRLEQYF. CDR3 DNA sequence: TGCGCCAGCAGCCAAGACAGGGACGGACGATTGGAGCAGTACTTC.

This clonotype was detected ten times or more. This chain uses TRBV18 with TRBJ1-1, with D tentatively TRBD1 (5 bases). Trimming pared 0 bases from V and 1 base from J, leaving 9 bases between. Looked up from germline, CDR1 is KGHSH and CDR2 is LQKENI. The CDR3 spans 15 residues. CDR3 region: CASSPPRTPNTEAFF. Here the CDR3 DNA reads TGTGCCAGCTCACCACCGCGGACACCGAACACTGAAGCTTTCTTT. Using reference TRBV18 and TRBJ1-1 for the parts outside the CDR3, the full variable domain is NAGVMQNPRHLVRRRGQEARLRCSPMKGHSHVYWYRQLPEEGLKFMVYLQKENIIDESGMPKERFSAEFPKEGPSILRIQQVVRGDSAAYFCASSPPRTPNTEAFFGQGTRLTVV.

In its sample, this clonotype was seen a few times. The conserved closing phenylalanine or tryptophan is absent in this CDR3, likely reflecting a read error. The rearrangement uses TRBV7-2 and TRBJ2-3, with 8 bases identical to TRBD2. The CDR3 has 17 amino acids. Germline lookup yields CDR1 SGHTA and CDR2 FQGNSA. CDR3 sequence: CAGSFRPAGASTDTQYV. In DNA, the CDR3 is TGTGCCGGCAGCTTCCGTCCAGCGGGGGCTAGCACAGATACGCAGTATGTT.

This clonotype appeared many times. The gene calls are TRBV7-8 and TRBJ1-1, with D unresolved. Trimming removed 2 bases from V and 4 bases from J, with 14 bases in between. Germline values: CDR1 SGHVS, CDR2 FQNEAQ. CDR3 length: 15 amino acids. CDR3 loop: CASSLSTVVFTEAFF. The CDR3 DNA reads TGTGCCAGCAGCTTATCGACCGTTGTATTCACTGAAGCTTTCTTT. Full variable domain (remainder filled in from reference TRBV7-8 and TRBJ1-1): GAGVSQSPRYKVAKRGQDVALRCDPISGHVSLFWYQQALGQGPEFLTYFQNEAQLDKSGLPSDRFFAERPEGSVSTLKIQRTQQEDSAVYLCASSLSTVVFTEAFFGQGTRLTVV.